This T cell receptor (beta chain) comes out of a study of blood T cell repertoires in COVID-19. The V end was cut by 5 bases, the J end by 8 bases, with 18 bases between. The CDR3 loop spans 15 amino acids. Germline V gene data show CDR1 as SEHNR and CDR2 as FQNEAQ (reference sequence). Repertoires were generated with immunoSEQ multiplex PCR, while TCRdb's copy carries only in-frame clones and drops some. There are 310,000 or so clones in the sample; approximately 90% occur only once, and 4.5% to 7% lies in the top ten. The sequenced material came from PBMCs or T cells enriched from blood (not recorded which). The chain joins TRBV7-9 to TRBJ1-4, with a tentative D call TRBD1 (6 bases). The TCR comes from a woman aged 25 to 39 who had recovered from COVID-19. DNA for the CDR3: TGTGCCAGCAGCCCAATCCTGGGGGGGCGCGAAAAACTGTTTTTT. It is translated as CASSPILGGREKLFF.